This T cell receptor (beta chain) comes out of a study of PD-L1 blockade in urothelial cancer. Turning to the study itself: Patients commenced atezolizumab in the mid-2010s, and it was given at 1,200 mg intravenously every 3 weeks. Prior chemotherapy ranged from 0 to 3 regimens per patient.

Specified time point: pretreatment peripheral blood. With regard to this clone: Its antigen is not identified.

The CDR3 contains 15 residues. The V and J ends lost 5 bases and 0 bases respectively, with 13 bases between them. Looked up from germline, CDR1 is LNHDA and CDR2 is SQIVND (reference sequence). Overall study findings and caveats: Durable-benefit cases showed more tumor-associated blood clone expansion at 3 weeks.

Added to each PCR by spiking were synthetic TCR analog templates. Libraries were prepared by immunoSEQ multiplex PCR; TCRdb keeps only in-frame clonotypes and omits some of them. This sample has tens of thousands of clones, with around four fifths found just once. The sample consisted of PBMCs, taken around atezolizumab (anti-PD-L1) treatment. J is TRBJ1-1 and V is TRBV19; no clear D gene. The receptor was derived from a man between 40 and 49 years old with urothelial cancer. The DNA of the CDR3 is TGTGCCAGTAGTTCCCCCGGGATAATGAACACTGAAGCTTTCTTT. Translated, it gives CASSSPGIMNTEAFF.